Presented here are 10 T cell receptor beta chains from one specimen sequenced in a study of T cell responses to AZD1222 COVID-19 vaccine. Sequenced by immunoSEQ multiplex PCR; TCRdb stores in-frame clones only, minus some. The data hold about 150,000 clones, with about 87% observed a single time. The sequenced sample was peripheral blood, obtained on day 0 of AZD1222 vaccination. These receptors were collected from an adult in good health.

This clone has a handful of counts. The V and J genes are TRBV19 and TRBJ2-1, with D tentatively TRBD2 (6 bases). Germline V gene data show CDR1 as LNHDA and CDR2 as SQIVND (reference sequence). CDR3 length equals 16 residues. The CDR3 nucleotides are TGTGTAGCGGTGTGGAAATTTATGCGGGGACGCAATGAGCAGTTCTTC. This gives the protein CVAVWKFMRGRNEQFF.

The chain joins TRBV10-2 to TRBJ1-3; unclear D gene. Germline V gene data show CDR1 as WSHSY and CDR2 as SAAADI. V lost 8 bases and J 0 bases, leaving 11 bases between the germline ends. The CDR3 is 14 amino acids. CDR3 amino acids: CASVDRSSGNTIYF. Written as DNA, the CDR3 is TGCGCCAGCGTCGACCGGAGCTCTGGAAACACCATATATTTT.

The rearrangement uses TRBV18 and TRBJ2-4; possibly TRBD1 for D (6 bases). From germline, CDR1 is KGHSH and CDR2 LQKENI. The CDR3 consists of 14 residues. Trimming shortened V by 6 bases and J by 0 bases, and 9 bases separated the two germline ends. The CDR3 loop reads CASSEGVAKNIQYF. DNA of the CDR3: TGTGCCAGCTCCGAGGGGGTAGCCAAAAACATTCAGTACTTC.

V gene TRBV2 combines with J gene TRBJ2-7, with D perhaps matching TRBD1 or TRBD2 (5 bases each). V lost 7 bases, J lost 5 bases, and 24 bases lay in between. The CDR3 consists of 16 residues. CDR1 and CDR2 from the germline V gene are SNHLY and FYNNEI. The CDR3 DNA is TGTGCCAGCAATTGGGGGAGAGCAGGGAGTGGCAACGAGCAGTACTTC. Its translation is CASNWGRAGSGNEQYF.

The chain uses TRBV7-9 and TRBJ2-3; D remains ambiguous. Germline values: CDR1 SEHNR, CDR2 FQNEAQ (reference sequence). The CDR3 length is 18 residues. The V and J ends lost 5 bases and 1 base respectively, with 22 bases between them. The CDR3 loop is CASSPGRNWQIGTDTQYF. The CDR3 region has the DNA TGTGCCAGCAGCCCGGGTCGGAACTGGCAGATTGGCACAGATACGCAGTATTTT.

This chain connects TRBV27 to TRBJ2-1, with TRBD1 identical over 7 bases. The CDR3 is 14 amino acids. J was trimmed by 5 bases and V by 5 bases; bases with no gene match: 6. Germline CDR1 MNHEY, CDR2 SMNVEV (reference sequence). CDR3 nucleotide sequence: TGTGCCAGCAGTATCCGACAGGGAAACAATGAGCAGTTCTTC. As protein: CASSIRQGNNEQFF.

The chain joins TRBV5-1 to TRBJ2-3, with D tentatively TRBD1 (6 bases). There are 13 residues in the CDR3. The V end lost 4 bases, the J end lost 5 bases, and 11 bases lay between the germline ends. Per the germline V gene, CDR1 is SGHRS and CDR2 is YFSETQ. This chain's CDR3 is CASSEQGVDTQYF. The CDR3 DNA follows: TGCGCCAGCAGCGAACAGGGAGTAGATACGCAGTATTTT.

The chain is built from TRBV4-3 and TRBJ2-2; 11 bases are shared with TRBD2. CDR1 LGHNA and CDR2 YSLEER come from the germline V gene. V lost 0 bases to trimming and J lost 4 bases; unmatched junction nucleotides: 7. The CDR3 extends over 18 amino acids. For the CDR3, the DNA is TGCGCCAGCAGCCAAGATGTAGCGGGGGGGCGTAGCACCGGGGAGCTGTTTTTT. Translating gives CASSQDVAGGRSTGELFF.

This clone was detected only once. V is TRBV29-1 and J is TRBJ2-7; 7 bases fit TRBD1. Germline V CDR1 and CDR2: SQVTM, ANQGSEA. V dropped 1 base and J dropped 2; count of bases not matched to a gene: 2. This CDR3 is 13 amino acids long. This chain's CDR3 is CSVEGDSPYEQYF. In DNA form, the CDR3 reads TGCAGCGTTGAAGGGGACAGCCCCTACGAGCAGTACTTC.

The chain combines TRBV5-1 with TRBJ1-6; D may be TRBD1 (5 bases). The CDR3 loop spans 14 amino acids. Trimming pared 0 bases from V and 5 bases from J, leaving 6 bases between. The germline V gene encodes CDR1 SGHRS and CDR2 YFSETQ. In nucleotides, the CDR3 is TGCGCCAGCAGCTTGGAGGGGAATAATTCACCCCTCCACTTT. Its protein product is CASSLEGNNSPLHF.